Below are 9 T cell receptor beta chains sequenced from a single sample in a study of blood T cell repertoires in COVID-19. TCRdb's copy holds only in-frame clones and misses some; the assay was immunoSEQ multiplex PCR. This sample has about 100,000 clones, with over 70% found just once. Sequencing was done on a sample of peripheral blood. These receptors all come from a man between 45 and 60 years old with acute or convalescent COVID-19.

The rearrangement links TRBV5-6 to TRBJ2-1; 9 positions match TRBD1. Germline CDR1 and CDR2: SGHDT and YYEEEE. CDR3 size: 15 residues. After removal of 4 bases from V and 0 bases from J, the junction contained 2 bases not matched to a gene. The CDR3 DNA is TGTGCCAGCAGCGGGACAGGGAGCTCCTACAATGAGCAGTTCTTC. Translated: CASSGTGSSYNEQFF.

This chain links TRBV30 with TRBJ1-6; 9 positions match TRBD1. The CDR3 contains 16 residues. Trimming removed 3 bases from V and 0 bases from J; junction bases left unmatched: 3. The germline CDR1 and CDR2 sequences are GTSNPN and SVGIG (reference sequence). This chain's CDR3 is CAWRGTGSSYNSPLHF. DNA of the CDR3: TGTGCCTGGAGGGGGACAGGGAGCTCCTATAATTCACCCCTCCACTTT.

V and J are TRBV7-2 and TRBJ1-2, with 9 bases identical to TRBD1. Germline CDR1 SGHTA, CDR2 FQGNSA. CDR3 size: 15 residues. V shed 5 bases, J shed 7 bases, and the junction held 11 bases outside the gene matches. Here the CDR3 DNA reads TGTGCCAGCAGCCCAAACAGGGGGCGAGGAACTGGCTACACCTTC. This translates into CASSPNRGRGTGYTF.

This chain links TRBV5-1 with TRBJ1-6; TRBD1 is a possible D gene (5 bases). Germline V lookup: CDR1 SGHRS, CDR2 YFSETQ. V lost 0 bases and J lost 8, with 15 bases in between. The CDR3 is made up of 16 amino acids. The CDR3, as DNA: TGCGCCAGCAGCTTGGCCCCCCCTGGGGCAGATTCACCCCTCCACTTT. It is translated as CASSLAPPGADSPLHF.

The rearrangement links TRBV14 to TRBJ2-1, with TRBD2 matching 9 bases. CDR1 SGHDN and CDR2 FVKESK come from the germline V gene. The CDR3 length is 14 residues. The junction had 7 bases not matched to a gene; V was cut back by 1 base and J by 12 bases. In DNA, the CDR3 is TGTGCCAGCAGCCAAGTTTGGCGGGAGGGCGGGCAGTTCTTC. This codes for CASSQVWREGGQFF.

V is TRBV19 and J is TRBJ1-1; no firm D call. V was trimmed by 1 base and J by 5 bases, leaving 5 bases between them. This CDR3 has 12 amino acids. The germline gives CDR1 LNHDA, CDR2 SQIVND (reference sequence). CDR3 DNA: TGTGCCAGTAGTATAGTCGAGACTGAAGCTTTCTTT. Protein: CASSIVETEAFF.

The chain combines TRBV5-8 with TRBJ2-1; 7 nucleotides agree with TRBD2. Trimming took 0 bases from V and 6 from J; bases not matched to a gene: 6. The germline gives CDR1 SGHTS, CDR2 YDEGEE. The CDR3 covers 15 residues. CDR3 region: CASSLEGGRVNEQFF. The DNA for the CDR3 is TGTGCCAGCAGCTTGGAGGGCGGGAGAGTCAATGAGCAGTTCTTC.

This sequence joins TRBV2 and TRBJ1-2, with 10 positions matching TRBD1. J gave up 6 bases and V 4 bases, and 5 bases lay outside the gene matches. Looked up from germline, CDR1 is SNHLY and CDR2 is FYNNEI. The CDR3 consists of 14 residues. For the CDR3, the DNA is TGTGCCAGCAGTGGGGGGACAGGGGTACATGGCTACACCTTC. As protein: CASSGGTGVHGYTF.

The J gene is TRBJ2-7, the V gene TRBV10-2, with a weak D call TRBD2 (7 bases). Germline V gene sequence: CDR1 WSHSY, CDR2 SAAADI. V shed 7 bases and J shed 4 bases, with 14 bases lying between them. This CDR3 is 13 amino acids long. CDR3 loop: CASKGGGLYEQYF. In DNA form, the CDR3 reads TGCGCCAGCAAGGGGGGGGGATTGTACGAGCAGTACTTC.